This entry lists 20 T cell receptor beta chains sequenced from one sample in a study of blood T cell repertoires in COVID-19. Using immunoSEQ multiplex PCR, the repertoire was profiled, and TCRdb retains in-frame clones only, with some absent. The sample lists about 120,000 clones; about 89% were seen once. The sequencing sample was made of peripheral blood. Source of these receptors: a man between 60 and 70 years old with COVID-19, enrolled during active disease.

This chain's CDR3 is CASSPPGQGQNGKLFF. In DNA, the CDR3 is TGTGCCAGCTCACCACCGGGACAGGGCCAGAACGGAAAACTGTTTTTT. J is TRBJ1-4 and V is TRBV18; 9 positions agree with TRBD1. This CDR3 is built from 16 residues. V lost 0 bases, J lost 10 bases, and 9 bases stayed unmatched. Germline V gene lookup returns CDR1 KGHSH and CDR2 LQKENI.

The CDR3 bases are TGCGCCAGCAGCCAAGCCGGGACTAGCGGGGGGGCCACAGATACGCAGTATTTT. Amino acid sequence: CASSQAGTSGGATDTQYF. The chain recombines TRBV4-3 with TRBJ2-3; the match to TRBD2 covers 16 bases. V was clipped by 1 base and J by 2 bases; unmatched bases: 3. CDR3 length equals 18 residues. Germline V CDR1 and CDR2: LGHNA, YSLEER.

The V call is TRBV2, the J call TRBJ1-4; D call uncertain. The CDR3 sequence is 13 residues long. Germline lookup yields CDR1 SNHLY and CDR2 FYNNEI. The V end was cut by 7 bases, the J end by 5 bases, with 11 bases between. CDR3: CASTLLANEKLFF. CDR3 nucleotides: TGTGCCAGCACACTATTGGCGAATGAAAAACTGTTTTTT.

This rearrangement joins TRBV5-4 to TRBJ2-5, with 7 bases identical to TRBD1. The trim removed 0 bases at V and 3 bases at J, leaving 11 bases unmatched. Germline V lookup: CDR1 SGHNT, CDR2 YYREEE (reference sequence). This CDR3 has 17 residues. CDR3 bases: TGTGCCAGCAGCTTGGCCCCATTCTCGGGACAGAAAGAGACCCAGTACTTC. It is translated as CASSLAPFSGQKETQYF.

The rearrangement links TRBV11-3 to TRBJ2-2; the match to TRBD1 covers 9 bases. There are 16 residues in the CDR3. Per germline, CDR1 SGHNT and CDR2 YENEEA. The ends lost 5 bases at V and 6 bases at J; junction bases unmatched: 10. For the CDR3, the DNA is TGTGCCAGCAGCCCCCGGACAGGGGAATCTCCCGGGGAGCTGTTTTTT. Translated: CASSPRTGESPGELFF.

The chain's CDR3 is CASSSPSGGEGETQYF. The DNA of the CDR3 is TGTGCCAGCAGCTCCCCTAGCGGGGGGGAGGGAGAGACCCAGTACTTC. The V call is TRBV7-9, the J call TRBJ2-5, with TRBD2 matching over 12 bases. CDR1 and CDR2 (germline): SEHNR, FQNEAQ (reference sequence). The CDR3 runs 16 residues. Trimming at V came to 4 bases and at J to 4 bases, leaving 7 bases not matched to a gene.

The chain recombines TRBV30 with TRBJ2-7; D possibly corresponds to TRBD1 (5 bases). The germline V gene encodes CDR1 GTSNPN and CDR2 SVGIG (reference sequence). CDR3 length: 13 residues. V shed 2 bases and J shed 1 base, with 9 bases lying between them. The CDR3 DNA reads as TGTGCCTGGAGTCCTCCAGGGTCCTACGAGCAGTACTTC. Protein sequence: CAWSPPGSYEQYF.

The chain couples TRBV21-1 to TRBJ2-2; the listed D gene, TRBD1, was not tested against the DNA. TRBV21-1 is a documented pseudogene. The CDR3 extends over 14 amino acids. The CDR3 sequence is CASSTQGVGGELFF. The CDR3, as DNA: TGTGCCAGCAGCACACAGGGGGTTGGCGGGGAGCTGTTTTTT.

The chain recombines TRBV18 with TRBJ1-1; D gene ambiguous. This CDR3 has 13 residues. Germline loops: CDR1 KGHSH, CDR2 LQKENI. V lost 4 bases, J lost 1 base, and 7 bases lay in between. The CDR3 DNA sequence: TGTGCCAGCTCACGTAGTGGGAACACTGAAGCTTTCTTT. Its protein is CASSRSGNTEAFF.

The chain employs TRBV6-4 and TRBJ2-3; 13 nucleotides match TRBD2. Trimming cost V 6 bases and J 5 bases; bases outside gene matches: 8. Germline V gene sequence: CDR1 MRHNA, CDR2 SNTAGT. The CDR3 length is 16 residues. The chain's CDR3 is CASSPTSGGAVDTQYF. DNA of the CDR3: TGTGCCAGCAGCCCTACTAGCGGGGGGGCCGTAGATACGCAGTATTTT.

The V call is TRBV5-4, the J call TRBJ2-4; D is uncertain. The CDR3 spans 14 residues. Trimming cost V 7 bases and J 2 bases, with 13 bases left between them. The V gene's germline CDR1 is SGHNT and CDR2 YYREEE (reference sequence). The DNA of the CDR3 is TGTGCCAGCGGTACCTATATGACCAAAAACATTCAGTACTTC. Its translation is CASGTYMTKNIQYF.

This clone was observed once. This chain joins TRBV6-5 and TRBJ1-5, with D perhaps matching TRBD1 (6 bases). The V end was cut by 6 bases, the J end by 0 bases, with 12 bases between. Per germline, CDR1 MNHEY and CDR2 SVGAGI. The CDR3 has 15 residues. The CDR3, as DNA: TGTGCCAGCAGCGTTACAGGGAATAGCAATCAGCCCCAGCATTTT. Encoded protein: CASSVTGNSNQPQHF.

This clone has more than one count but fewer than ten. The CDR3 spells CASSQDIGGRAQFF. The CDR3, as DNA: TGTGCCAGCAGCCAAGATATAGGGGGCAGAGCGCAGTTCTTC. The chain employs TRBV14 and TRBJ2-1; TRBD1 aligns across 7 bases. Germline CDR1 and CDR2: SGHDN and FVKESK. The CDR3 extends over 14 amino acids. The junction had 8 bases not matched to a gene; V was cut back by 0 bases and J by 12 bases. Full variable domain (outside the CDR3, taken from reference TRBV14 and TRBJ2-1): EAGVTQFPSHSVIEKGQTVTLRCDPISGHDNLYWYRRVMGKEIKFLLHFVKESKQDESGMPNNRFLAERTGGTYSTLKVQPAELEDSGVYFCASSQDIGGRAQFFGPGTRLTVL.

V and J are TRBV6-1 and TRBJ2-2; D unresolved. Per the germline V gene, CDR1 is MNHNS and CDR2 is SASEGT. Trimming took 3 bases from V and 5 from J, leaving 4 bases between them. This CDR3 comprises 12 residues. For the CDR3, the DNA is TGTGCCAGCAGTGATTATACCGGGGAGCTGTTTTTT. This sequence encodes CASSDYTGELFF.

V gene TRBV28 combines with J gene TRBJ1-1; 7 bases are shared with TRBD1. V shed 3 bases and J 7 bases; nucleotides not matched to a gene: 2. This CDR3 contains 12 residues. Germline CDR1 MDHEN, CDR2 SYDVKM. The CDR3: CASSLPGGEAFF. The CDR3 DNA follows: TGTGCCAGCAGTTTGCCAGGGGGTGAAGCTTTCTTT.

The J gene is TRBJ2-1, the V gene TRBV11-2, with D tentatively TRBD1 (5 bases). This CDR3 has 14 residues. CDR1 and CDR2 (germline): SGHAT, FQNNGV. V was trimmed by 3 bases and J by 4 bases, leaving 10 bases between them. The CDR3 region is CASSFRARYNEQFF. The CDR3 bases are TGTGCCAGCAGCTTCAGGGCCCGGTACAATGAGCAGTTCTTC.

This chain joins TRBV11-2 and TRBJ2-2; D not certain. V lost 0 bases and J lost 7, with 6 bases in between. There are 13 residues in the CDR3. Germline CDR1 SGHAT, CDR2 FQNNGV. CDR3 nucleotides: TGTGCCAGCAGCTTAGACGTCGTCGGGGAGCTGTTTTTT. As protein: CASSLDVVGELFF.

The chain recombines TRBV19 with TRBJ2-3; tentatively, D is TRBD2 (6 bases). The germline V gene encodes CDR1 LNHDA and CDR2 SQIVND (reference sequence). This CDR3 is 15 amino acids long. Trimming left V 5 bases short and J 3 bases short, with 15 bases between. CDR3 sequence (DNA): TGTGCCAGTAGTCCAGCGACTAGGAGAACAGATACGCAGTATTTT. Translating it yields CASSPATRRTDTQYF.

This clone showed up just a few times. The chain's CDR3 is CASSQDAQQAPYEQYF. The CDR3 DNA reads as TGCGCCAGCAGCCAAGATGCTCAGCAGGCCCCCTACGAGCAGTACTTC. The chain has TRBV4-3 and TRBJ2-7; D gene unclear. The CDR3 loop spans 16 amino acids. Germline assignment: CDR1 LGHNA and CDR2 YSLEER. The germline V and J ends were trimmed by 0 bases and 2 bases, with 14 bases remaining between them.

V usage is TRBV19 and J usage is TRBJ2-3, with TRBD1 identical over 8 bases. V was clipped by 6 bases and J by 3 bases; unmatched bases: 8. Germline CDR1 LNHDA, CDR2 SQIVND (reference sequence). The CDR3 runs 15 residues. CDR3 sequence reads: CASSSDRGRTDTQYF. The CDR3 coding sequence is TGTGCCAGTAGCTCCGACAGGGGAAGAACAGATACGCAGTATTTT.